This TCR beta chain was captured in a study of cytomegalovirus exposure and HLA in healthy donors. The study, taken as a whole, reports: The investigators catalogued 164 TCR beta chains as cytomegalovirus-associated. Most TCR sequences were uncommon, yet certain public TCRs appeared in many donors.

Generated by immunoSEQ multiplex PCR, the TCRdb table keeps only in-frame clones and is missing some. Of some 170,000 clones listed, around nine tenths are singletons. As regards this clone: Antigen: not known.

The CDR3 runs to 19 residues. Germline loops: CDR1 SGHRS, CDR2 YFSETQ. V trimming: 0 bases; J trimming: 5 bases; junction bases outside the gene matches: 15. The material sequenced was PBMCs. The clonotype originates from a young man in good health and CMV-seropositive. The chain has TRBV5-1 and TRBJ2-1; the match to TRBD2 covers 9 bases. The chain's CDR3 is CASSLGALSGRHGNNEQFF. CDR3 in DNA: TGCGCCAGCAGCTTGGGTGCGCTAAGCGGGAGGCATGGGAACAATGAGCAGTTCTTC. The entire variable domain, with the rest obtained from reference TRBV5-1 and TRBJ2-1, is as follows: KAGVTQTPRYLIKTRGQQVTLSCSPISGHRSVSWYQQTPGQGLQFLFEYFSETQRNKGNFPGRFSGRQFSNSRSEMNVSTLELGDSALYLCASSLGALSGRHGNNEQFFGPGTRLTVL.